The rows below give T cell receptor beta chains drawn from one sample of a study of cytotoxic CD8 clonotypes in ibrutinib-treated CLL. Using immunoSEQ multiplex PCR, the repertoire was profiled, and TCRdb retains in-frame clones only, with some absent. In the table there are 15,000 or so clones, around 81% of which are singletons. The sequences come from PBMCs, collected before ibrutinib treatment. The receptors derive from a human donor with chronic lymphocytic leukemia. CDR3s include the opening cysteine and the closing phenylalanine or tryptophan. Clone size, where shown, is once, few, many, or a class for clones that have expanded.

J gene,clone size,V gene,CDR3 protein
TRBJ1-1,few,TRBV7-9,CATIYMNTEAFF
TRBJ2-7,few,TRBV28,CASRSTGYEQYF
TRBJ2-7,-,TRBV7-2,CASSFTSGPYEQYF
TRBJ2-7,-,TRBV7-2,CASSLGTKYEQYF
TRBJ1-1,-,TRBV10-2,CASSETNTEAFF
TRBJ2-7,-,TRBV6-5,CASSSAGVRSEQYF
TRBJ1-4,-,TRBV7-8,CASSPGRGLVNEKLFF
TRBJ2-5,-,TRBV19,CASSLTARGSGETQYF
TRBJ1-5,-,TRBV18,CASSASGNQPQHF
TRBJ2-1,-,TRBV6-4,CASRIEQFSYNEQFF
TRBJ2-2,-,TRBV13,CASSLDPGELFF
TRBJ1-4,-,TRBV2,CASSEAGVINEKLFF
TRBJ2-7,-,TRBV9,CASSDAGTGFGEQYF
TRBJ1-4,-,TRBV28,CASSLGGGRREKLFF
TRBJ2-1,-,TRBV10-2,CASSESIDVGAYNEQFF
TRBJ2-2,-,TRBV11-2,CASSLFTGELFF
TRBJ1-2,few,TRBV9,CASSGLSRFTYGYTF
TRBJ1-2,-,TRBV5-8,CASSSYRGQPNYGYTF
TRBJ1-2,few,TRBV5-1,CASTHGGRDSGYTF
TRBJ2-2,-,TRBV29-1,CSVVGYTGELFF
TRBJ2-1,-,TRBV23-1,CASSQSSGDPPNEQFF
TRBJ2-5,-,TRBV5-1,CASSLEGSQETQYF
TRBJ2-1,-,TRBV6-5,CASSHSFAGVYNEQFF
TRBJ2-7,-,TRBV5-1,CASSLNPGTGEQYF
TRBJ1-2,-,TRBV29-1,CSVSFPGEGYTF
TRBJ2-2,few,TRBV9,CASSARLSGGELFF